These 6 T cell receptor beta chains share one sample of origin, sequenced in a study of cytomegalovirus exposure and HLA in healthy donors. PCR involved 60 Vbeta and 13 Jbeta primers. Profiling relied on immunoSEQ multiplex PCR, and the TCRdb table lists in-frame clones only, not all of them. The data hold some 130,000 clones, with 75% to 85% observed a single time. The sequenced material came from PBMCs. The receptors were sampled from a man aged 50 to 59 in good health and CMV-seronegative.

This clone was observed a handful of times. V is TRBV5-1 and J is TRBJ2-6; D uncertain. The V and J ends lost 3 bases and 0 bases respectively, with 4 bases between them. This CDR3 region has 14 residues. The V gene's germline CDR1 is SGHRS and CDR2 YFSETQ. CDR3: CASSSSSGANVLTF. The CDR3 DNA is TGCGCCAGCAGCTCCTCCTCTGGGGCCAACGTCCTGACTTTC.

The DNA of the CDR3 is TGTGTCACAGAACAGGGTAGCCGGCCCTACGAGCAGTACTTC. It translates to CVTEQGSRPYEQYF. The chain has TRBV28 and TRBJ2-7, with a possible D match to TRBD1 (6 bases). This CDR3 is 14 amino acids long. Germline lookup yields CDR1 MDHEN and CDR2 SYDVKM.

The chain combines TRBV6-5 with TRBJ1-6; 7 bases match TRBD1. Germline CDR1 and CDR2: MNHEY and SVGAGI. This CDR3 has 14 amino acids. V lost 5 bases and J lost 7; bases outside the gene matches: 5. CDR3 amino acids: CASSEGQRNSPLHF. The CDR3 DNA reads as TGTGCCAGCAGTGAGGGACAGAGGAATTCACCCCTCCACTTT.

The chain's CDR3 is CASSGTSGGYEQYF. For the CDR3, the DNA is TGTGCCAGCAGTGGGACTAGCGGGGGCTACGAGCAGTACTTC. The V and J genes are TRBV6-1 and TRBJ2-7; 13 positions agree with TRBD2. The CDR3 spans 14 residues. Trimming took 4 bases from V and 3 from J; bases not matched to a gene: 0. Germline loops: CDR1 MNHNS, CDR2 SASEGT.

This sequence joins TRBV7-2 and TRBJ2-5; D perhaps matches TRBD2 (7 bases). V was shortened by 3 bases and J by 5 bases, with 16 bases between the two germline ends. This CDR3 comprises 15 residues. The germline V gene encodes CDR1 SGHTA and CDR2 FQGNSA. For the CDR3, the DNA is TGTGCCAGCAGCTTTGGAGGGGGGGGAGGGGAGACCCAGTACTTC. Protein product: CASSFGGGGGETQYF.

This sequence joins TRBV28 and TRBJ2-7, with D perhaps matching TRBD1 (6 bases). The germline CDR1 and CDR2 sequences are MDHEN and SYDVKM. CDR3 length equals 14 residues. V shed 8 bases and J shed 0 bases, with 14 bases lying between them. The chain's CDR3 is CASYDRQFSYEQYF. Written as DNA, the CDR3 is TGTGCCAGCTACGACAGGCAATTCTCCTACGAGCAGTACTTC.